A selection of T cell receptor beta chains follows, all from one sample in a study of T-cell memory formation after mild COVID-19. TCRdb ran MiXCR on the 5' RACE reads and lists one entry per CDR3 protein. The sample holds approximately 260,000 distinct CDR3 sequences; roughly 15% are singletons and the top ten take around 3.4%. The sequencing sample was made of PBMCs or a T cell subset sorted from them (not recorded which). The receptors shown here come from a man between 18 and 35 years old who had mild COVID-19 (a few samples of this study predate the infection). Cell type and time point are not known. Both conserved end residues are part of each CDR3. Fields, in order: clone size, V gene, D gene, J gene, CDR3 DNA, CDR3 protein. The D gene is left open where the match is weak. Clone size appears in some rows only: once, few, many, or a class for an expanded clone.

abundance: many
v_gene: TRBV5-1
d_gene: TRBD2
j_gene: TRBJ2-3
CDR3nt: TGCGCCAGCAGCTTGTATACTAGCGGGGGGGCAATTACGCAGTATTTT
CDR3aa: CASSLYTSGGAITQYF

abundance: NA
v_gene: TRBV18
d_gene: TRBD1
j_gene: TRBJ2-7
CDR3nt: TGTGCCAGCTCACCGGACAGGATCGTCGAGCAGTACTTC
CDR3aa: CASSPDRIVEQYF

abundance: few
v_gene: TRBV12-3/TRBV12-4
d_gene: NA
j_gene: TRBJ1-2
CDR3nt: TGTGCCAGCAGTTTAGAGGGGATGGGCTATGGCTACACCTTC
CDR3aa: CASSLEGMGYGYTF

abundance: many
v_gene: TRBV5-1
d_gene: NA
j_gene: TRBJ2-6
CDR3nt: TGCGCCAGCAGCTTGGTCGGGAGCTCTGGGGCCAACGTCCTGACTTTC
CDR3aa: CASSLVGSSGANVLTF

abundance: few
v_gene: TRBV7-8
d_gene: NA
j_gene: TRBJ1-1
CDR3nt: TGTGCCAGCAGCCCACTGGATTGGGCTGAAGCTTTCTTT
CDR3aa: CASSPLDWAEAFF

abundance: NA
v_gene: TRBV5-1
d_gene: TRBD1
j_gene: TRBJ2-1
CDR3nt: TGCGCCAGCAGCCGGGACAGTATAGGTGAGCAGTTCTTC
CDR3aa: CASSRDSIGEQFF

abundance: many
v_gene: TRBV7-2
d_gene: NA
j_gene: TRBJ2-1
CDR3nt: TGTGCCAGCAGCTCCGACAGGTTAGCCTACAATGAGCAGTTCTTC
CDR3aa: CASSSDRLAYNEQFF

abundance: NA
v_gene: TRBV7-3
d_gene: NA
j_gene: TRBJ2-1
CDR3nt: TGTGCCAGCAGCAAACTCGGGGATTACAATGAGCAGTTCTTC
CDR3aa: CASSKLGDYNEQFF

abundance: NA
v_gene: TRBV5-1
d_gene: TRBD2
j_gene: TRBJ2-3
CDR3nt: TGCGCCAGCAGCAGGGGACTAGCGGGCACAGATACGCAGTATTTT
CDR3aa: CASSRGLAGTDTQYF

abundance: NA
v_gene: TRBV11-2
d_gene: NA
j_gene: TRBJ2-1
CDR3nt: TGTGCCAGCAGCTTTTTGGACCGGTCCGGAATTCGGCATGAGCAGTTCTTC
CDR3aa: CASSFLDRSGIRHEQFF

abundance: few
v_gene: TRBV7-2
d_gene: TRBD2
j_gene: TRBJ2-2
CDR3nt: TGTGCCAGCAGCTTGGGGCTGACTAGCGGGGGTCCGAACACCGGGGAGCTGTTTTTT
CDR3aa: CASSLGLTSGGPNTGELFF

abundance: few
v_gene: TRBV4-1
d_gene: NA
j_gene: TRBJ2-3
CDR3nt: TGCGCCAGCCTACAGGGCGGCACAGATACGCAGTATTTT
CDR3aa: CASLQGGTDTQYF

abundance: many
v_gene: TRBV7-9
d_gene: TRBD1
j_gene: TRBJ1-2
CDR3nt: TGTGCCAGCAGCCCGGACAGGTACTATGGCTACACCTTC
CDR3aa: CASSPDRYYGYTF

abundance: many
v_gene: TRBV20-1
d_gene: NA
j_gene: TRBJ1-1
CDR3nt: TGCAGTGCCCTTCCTGTGAACACTGAAGCTTTCTTT
CDR3aa: CSALPVNTEAFF

abundance: few
v_gene: TRBV7-3
d_gene: TRBD1
j_gene: TRBJ2-1
CDR3nt: TGTGCCAGCAGCTTAATGGGACAGCCCTACAATGAGCAGTTCTTC
CDR3aa: CASSLMGQPYNEQFF

abundance: many
v_gene: TRBV5-5
d_gene: NA
j_gene: TRBJ1-2
CDR3nt: TGTGCCAGCAGCGCAGGGCAGCGCTATGGCTACACCTTC
CDR3aa: CASSAGQRYGYTF

abundance: few
v_gene: TRBV4-1
d_gene: TRBD2
j_gene: TRBJ2-1
CDR3nt: TGCGCCAGCAGCCAGGTTGTAGCGGGGGCTTCCTACAATGAGCAGTTCTTC
CDR3aa: CASSQVVAGASYNEQFF

abundance: many
v_gene: TRBV5-1
d_gene: NA
j_gene: TRBJ2-3
CDR3nt: TGCGCCAGCAGCTTGGTTCCCTCAGATACGCAGTATTTT
CDR3aa: CASSLVPSDTQYF

abundance: few
v_gene: TRBV2
d_gene: NA
j_gene: TRBJ2-4
CDR3nt: TGTGCCAGCTTAGGGGCTGAGGCCAAAAACATTCAGTACTTC
CDR3aa: CASLGAEAKNIQYF

abundance: NA
v_gene: TRBV27
d_gene: NA
j_gene: TRBJ2-7
CDR3nt: TGTGCCAGCAGCCAGGTAATCAGCTACGAGCAGTACTTC
CDR3aa: CASSQVISYEQYF

abundance: NA
v_gene: TRBV5-1
d_gene: NA
j_gene: TRBJ1-3
CDR3nt: TGCGCCAGCAGCCGGGGTGGGACGGATGGAAACACCATATATTTT
CDR3aa: CASSRGGTDGNTIYF

abundance: NA
v_gene: TRBV13
d_gene: NA
j_gene: TRBJ2-3
CDR3nt: TGTGCCAGCAGCTTCCAGTTCACGCAGTATTTT
CDR3aa: CASSFQFTQYF

abundance: many
v_gene: TRBV12-3/TRBV12-4
d_gene: NA
j_gene: TRBJ1-1
CDR3nt: TGTGCCAGCAGTTTGGCGGGTAGGAACACTGAAGCTTTCTTT
CDR3aa: CASSLAGRNTEAFF

abundance: few
v_gene: TRBV11-2
d_gene: NA
j_gene: TRBJ2-3
CDR3nt: TGTGCCAGCAGCGATGCAGGGGGGCCTACGCAGTATTTT
CDR3aa: CASSDAGGPTQYF

abundance: few
v_gene: TRBV7-9
d_gene: NA
j_gene: TRBJ1-1
CDR3nt: TGTGCCAGCAGCAGGGGCGCGAACACTGAAGCTTTCTTT
CDR3aa: CASSRGANTEAFF

abundance: NA
v_gene: TRBV7-2
d_gene: NA
j_gene: TRBJ1-6
CDR3nt: TGTGCCAGCAGCCCGAATCGGAATTCACCCCTCCACTTT
CDR3aa: CASSPNRNSPLHF

abundance: few
v_gene: TRBV4-3
d_gene: NA
j_gene: TRBJ1-1
CDR3nt: TGCGCCAGCAGCCAAGATAGTGGGGCACTGGAAGCTTTCTTT
CDR3aa: CASSQDSGALEAFF

abundance: many
v_gene: TRBV4-3
d_gene: TRBD1
j_gene: TRBJ2-2
CDR3nt: TGCGCCAGCAGCCAAGATCGCCCCGGGATTATGGGAGACAGGGGGCCCGGGGAGCTGTTTTTT
CDR3aa: CASSQDRPGIMGDRGPGELFF

abundance: NA
v_gene: TRBV7-9
d_gene: TRBD1
j_gene: TRBJ1-2
CDR3nt: TGTGCCAGCAGCTTAAGGTTTGAGGGGACAGGATTGAACTATGGCTACACCTTC
CDR3aa: CASSLRFEGTGLNYGYTF

abundance: few
v_gene: TRBV5-3
d_gene: TRBD1
j_gene: TRBJ1-2
CDR3nt: TGTGCCAGAAGCTTGGGCAGGGCTGGGACAGACTATGGCTACACCTTC
CDR3aa: CARSLGRAGTDYGYTF

abundance: NA
v_gene: TRBV18
d_gene: NA
j_gene: TRBJ2-5
CDR3nt: TGTGCCAGCTCACCTAGACAGGTCCAAGAGACCCAGTACTTC
CDR3aa: CASSPRQVQETQYF

abundance: few
v_gene: TRBV15
d_gene: TRBD1
j_gene: TRBJ2-7
CDR3nt: TGTGCCACCAGCAGAGATATACAGGGGGGCCACGAGCAGTACTTC
CDR3aa: CATSRDIQGGHEQYF

abundance: few
v_gene: TRBV4-1
d_gene: NA
j_gene: TRBJ1-2
CDR3nt: TGCGCCAGCAGCCAAGGATGGGATTCGAGTCAGGGGAGCTGGTCTTTCTATGGCTACACCTTC
CDR3aa: CASSQGWDSSQGSWSFYGYTF

abundance: NA
v_gene: TRBV7-2
d_gene: NA
j_gene: TRBJ2-5
CDR3nt: TGTGCCAGCAGCTTAGGAGGCTCTAATAAAGAGACCCAGTACTTC
CDR3aa: CASSLGGSNKETQYF

abundance: few
v_gene: TRBV7-2
d_gene: NA
j_gene: TRBJ1-2
CDR3nt: TGTGCCAGCAGCTTCCGACAGGCTTATGGCTACACCTTC
CDR3aa: CASSFRQAYGYTF

abundance: many
v_gene: TRBV12-3/TRBV12-4
d_gene: TRBD2
j_gene: TRBJ2-7
CDR3nt: TGTGCCAGCAGCCCTGGACTAGCGGGCTCCTACGAGCAGTACTTC
CDR3aa: CASSPGLAGSYEQYF

abundance: few
v_gene: TRBV18
d_gene: NA
j_gene: TRBJ2-7
CDR3nt: TGTGCCAGCTCCCTTGAGGGCAGCCTCAAATCCTACGAGCAGTACTTC
CDR3aa: CASSLEGSLKSYEQYF

abundance: few
v_gene: TRBV12-3/TRBV12-4
d_gene: NA
j_gene: TRBJ1-3
CDR3nt: TGTGCCACCAGGACGGCCGGAAACACCATATATTTT
CDR3aa: CATRTAGNTIYF

abundance: many
v_gene: TRBV7-3
d_gene: NA
j_gene: TRBJ1-1
CDR3nt: TGTGCCAGCAGCTTAAACCGGGATACCAACACTGAAGCTTTCTTT
CDR3aa: CASSLNRDTNTEAFF

abundance: NA
v_gene: TRBV15
d_gene: NA
j_gene: TRBJ2-2
CDR3nt: TGTGCCACCAGCAGAGATACGGGCGGGGAGCTGTTTTTT
CDR3aa: CATSRDTGGELFF

abundance: few
v_gene: TRBV5-1
d_gene: TRBD1
j_gene: TRBJ1-4
CDR3nt: TGCGCCAGCAGCTCGGAGGGGGCGAAAGGTGAAAAACTGTTTTTT
CDR3aa: CASSSEGAKGEKLFF

abundance: few
v_gene: TRBV19
d_gene: NA
j_gene: TRBJ1-1
CDR3nt: TGTGCCAGTAGTACCCCACGCGGGTACACTGAAGCTTTCTTT
CDR3aa: CASSTPRGYTEAFF

abundance: few
v_gene: TRBV5-6
d_gene: NA
j_gene: TRBJ2-7
CDR3nt: TGTGCCAGCAGCGCGGAGAGCGAGCAGTACTTC
CDR3aa: CASSAESEQYF

abundance: few
v_gene: TRBV7-9
d_gene: TRBD2
j_gene: TRBJ2-1
CDR3nt: TGTGCCAGCAGCTTAGTGTTCTTCGCCGCCTGGACTAGCGGGAATGAGCAGTTCTTC
CDR3aa: CASSLVFFAAWTSGNEQFF